Listed below are T cell receptor beta chains from one sample, sequenced in a study of glioma-infiltrating T cells after dendritic cell vaccination. Sequenced by immunoSEQ multiplex PCR; TCRdb stores in-frame clones only, minus some. The table records tens of thousands of clones, about 90% of them present only once. The source was blood, collected before dendritic cell vaccination. Receptors were obtained from a human donor with glioblastoma. Both conserved end residues are trimmed from each CDR3.

J: TRBJ1-3; length: 15; V: TRBV10-3; CDR3: AISELRTGSSGNTIY
J: TRBJ2-7; length: 13; V: TRBV2; CDR3: ASSAPAAISYEQY
J: TRBJ2-1; length: 12; V: TRBV5-4; CDR3: ASSLSPSDNEQF
J: TRBJ1-2; length: 10; V: TRBV2; CDR3: ASSVSRRGYT
J: TRBJ1-2; length: 14; V: TRBV15; CDR3: ATNRGPLVGNYGYT
J: TRBJ2-5; length: 12; V: TRBV4-1; CDR3: ASSQGQGGQTQY
J: TRBJ1-2; length: 10; V: TRBV7-9; CDR3: ASNLQGDGYT
J: TRBJ1-1; length: 13; V: TRBV6-1; CDR3: ASSVTGNMNTEAF
J: TRBJ2-3; length: 13; V: TRBV11-2; CDR3: ASSSGLADTDTQY
J: TRBJ2-3; length: 13; V: TRBV15; CDR3: ATSSTGRSTDTQY
J: TRBJ2-1; length: 13; V: TRBV4-1; CDR3: AGSQDTRQYNEQF
J: TRBJ1-4; length: 12; V: TRBV5-6; CDR3: ASSRGGPNEKLF
J: TRBJ2-7; length: 14; V: TRBV18; CDR3: ASSPATGAHSYEQY
J: TRBJ1-5; length: 12; V: TRBV2; CDR3: ASSDGTGDQPQH
J: TRBJ1-2; length: 13; V: TRBV7-9; CDR3: ASSLATGGNYGYT
J: TRBJ2-4; length: 12; V: TRBV4-1; CDR3: ASSHPGLKNIQY
J: TRBJ2-4; length: 13; V: TRBV7-3; CDR3: ASSRNSFGKNIQY
J: TRBJ1-3; length: 12; V: TRBV5-1; CDR3: ASSDNTISNTIY
J: TRBJ1-5; length: 13; V: TRBV6-1; CDR3: ASMTGAYSNQPQH
J: TRBJ1-6; length: 14; V: TRBV7-8; CDR3: ASSPPGQGGNSPLH
J: TRBJ2-5; length: 11; V: TRBV30; CDR3: AWSGTGSGTQY
J: TRBJ1-4; length: 13; V: TRBV30; CDR3: AWSVRGASNEKLF
J: TRBJ2-2; length: 13; V: TRBV4-2; CDR3: ASSQESGVSGELF
J: TRBJ1-1; length: 13; V: TRBV7-2; CDR3: ASSPHGQSGTEAF
J: TRBJ1-5; length: 15; V: TRBV5-1; CDR3: ASSLTGTADSNQPQH
J: TRBJ1-2; length: 12; V: TRBV18; CDR3: ASTPGREHYGYT
J: TRBJ2-5; length: 12; V: TRBV7-2; CDR3: ASSLVGGRETQY
J: TRBJ2-6; length: 12; V: TRBV30; CDR3: AWNPSSGANVLT
J: TRBJ2-1; length: 13; V: TRBV5-1; CDR3: ASSIGTSENNEQF
J: TRBJ2-7; length: 13; V: TRBV5-1; CDR3: ASSLDGTDFYEQY
J: TRBJ1-2; length: 12; V: TRBV7-9; CDR3: ASSLGGVRLGYT
J: TRBJ2-7; length: 12; V: TRBV29-1; CDR3: SGVRETGLNEQY
J: TRBJ2-1; length: 13; V: TRBV28; CDR3: ASSPLRKGAGEQF
J: TRBJ1-4; length: 11; V: TRBV11-2; CDR3: ASSPRAGEKLF
J: .; length: 14; V: TRBV4-1; CDR3: ASSHRKGDSPYEQY
J: TRBJ2-1; length: 11; V: TRBV14; CDR3: ASQGRAHNEQF
J: TRBJ1-5; length: 11; V: TRBV19; CDR3: ATLRSSGGPQH
J: TRBJ1-3; length: 11; V: TRBV7-9; CDR3: ASSSGPGNTIY
J: TRBJ2-3; length: 15; V: TRBV11-2; CDR3: ASSRSLAGALTDTQY
J: TRBJ1-1; length: 11; V: TRBV2; CDR3: ASSEALRGYAF
J: TRBJ1-2; length: 13; V: TRBV7-9; CDR3: ASSPGAEGTYGYT
J: TRBJ1-2; length: 15; V: TRBV5-5; CDR3: ASRRDGTSRSNYGYT
J: TRBJ1-2; length: 11; V: TRBV19; CDR3: ASRQQVTYGYT
J: TRBJ2-3; length: 11; V: TRBV6-1; CDR3: ASTGVGTDTQY
J: TRBJ2-1; length: 13; V: TRBV19; CDR3: ASNPGTGAYNEQF